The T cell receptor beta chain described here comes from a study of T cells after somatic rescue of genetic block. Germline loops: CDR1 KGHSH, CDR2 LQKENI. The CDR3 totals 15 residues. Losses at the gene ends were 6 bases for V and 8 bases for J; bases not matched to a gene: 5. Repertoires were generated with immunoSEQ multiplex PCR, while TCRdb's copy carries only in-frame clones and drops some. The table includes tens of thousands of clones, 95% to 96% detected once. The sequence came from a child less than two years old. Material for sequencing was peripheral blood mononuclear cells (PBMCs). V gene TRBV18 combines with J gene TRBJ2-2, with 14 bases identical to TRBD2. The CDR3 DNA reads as TGTGCCAGCTCGTCGGGACTAGCGGGAGTGGGGGAGCTGTTTTTT. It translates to CASSSGLAGVGELFF.